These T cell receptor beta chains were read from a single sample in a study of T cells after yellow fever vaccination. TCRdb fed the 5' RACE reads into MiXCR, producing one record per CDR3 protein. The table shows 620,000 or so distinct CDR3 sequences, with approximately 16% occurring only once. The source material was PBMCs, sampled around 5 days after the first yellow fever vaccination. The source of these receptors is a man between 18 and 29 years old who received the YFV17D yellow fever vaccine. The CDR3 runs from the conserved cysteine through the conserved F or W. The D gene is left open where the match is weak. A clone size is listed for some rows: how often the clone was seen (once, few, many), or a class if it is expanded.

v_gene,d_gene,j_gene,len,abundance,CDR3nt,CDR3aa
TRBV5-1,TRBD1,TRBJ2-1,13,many,TGCGCCAGCAGCTTTGAGGGGGCCGGGGAGCAGTTCTTC,CASSFEGAGEQFF
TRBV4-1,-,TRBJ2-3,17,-,TGCGCCAGCAGCCAAGAAGAGAGCGAGCGCCGCACAGATACGCAGTATTTT,CASSQEESERRTDTQYF
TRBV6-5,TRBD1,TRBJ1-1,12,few,TGTGCCAGCAAGACAGGGGCAACTGAAGCTTTCTTT,CASKTGATEAFF
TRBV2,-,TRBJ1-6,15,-,TGTGCCAGCAGTGATCGGGTGGTCCTCAATTCACCCCTCCACTTT,CASSDRVVLNSPLHF
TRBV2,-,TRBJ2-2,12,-,TGTGCCAGCAGCGGAAGCGGGGGGGAGCTGTTTTTT,CASSGSGGELFF
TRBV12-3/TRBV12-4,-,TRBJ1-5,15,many,TGTGCCAGCAGTTTGATTTCGAGTGGAAGTCAGCCCCAGCATTTT,CASSLISSGSQPQHF
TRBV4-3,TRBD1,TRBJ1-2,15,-,TGCGCCAGCAGCCAAGCCGGGACAGGGGTTTATGGCTACACCTTC,CASSQAGTGVYGYTF
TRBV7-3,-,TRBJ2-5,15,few,TGTGCCAGCAGCCCAGGGAACTGGGGACAAGAGACCCAGTACTTC,CASSPGNWGQETQYF
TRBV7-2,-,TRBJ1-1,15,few,TGTGCCAGCAGCTTAGAGATGGGTGGTAACACTGAAGCTTTCTTT,CASSLEMGGNTEAFF
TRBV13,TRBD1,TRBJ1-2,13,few,TGTGCCAGCAGCTACAGGGGGCAGGAAGGCTACACCTTC,CASSYRGQEGYTF
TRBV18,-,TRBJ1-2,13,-,TGTGCCAGCTCGCCCGATTCTTACTATGGCTACACCTTC,CASSPDSYYGYTF
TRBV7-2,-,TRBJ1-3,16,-,TGTGCCAGCAGCCCCGATCATGACTTATCTGGAAACACCATATATTTT,CASSPDHDLSGNTIYF
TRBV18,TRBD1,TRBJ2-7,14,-,TGTGCCAGCTCAGGAGGGACAGGGACCTACGAGCAGTACTTC,CASSGGTGTYEQYF
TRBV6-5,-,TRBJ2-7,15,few,TGTGCCAGCAGTTACTCCGGCCAGGGGAGCTACGAGCAGTACTTC,CASSYSGQGSYEQYF
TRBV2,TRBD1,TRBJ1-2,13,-,TGTGCCAGCAGTGAACAGGGGGCGCCTGGCTACACCTTC,CASSEQGAPGYTF
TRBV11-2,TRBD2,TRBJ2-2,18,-,TGTGCCAGCAGCGAGGGGACTAGCGGGGCCCTTGGCACCGGGGAGCTGTTTTTT,CASSEGTSGALGTGELFF
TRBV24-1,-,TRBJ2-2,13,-,TGTGCCACCAGTGGGTCTGTCACCGGGGAGCTGTTTTTT,CATSGSVTGELFF
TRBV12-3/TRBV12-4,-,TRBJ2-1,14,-,TGTGCCAGCAGTTTGGGACCATTGTCCAATGAGCAGTTCTTC,CASSLGPLSNEQFF
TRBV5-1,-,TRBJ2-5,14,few,TGCGCCAGCAACGATTGGGGACCACAAGAGACCCAGTACTTC,CASNDWGPQETQYF
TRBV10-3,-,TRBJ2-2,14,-,TGTGCCATGAAAGGGTCGAGGGGCCCCGGGGAGCTGTTTTTT,CAMKGSRGPGELFF
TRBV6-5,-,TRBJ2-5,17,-,TGTGCCATCAGTTACTCGTTCCGGACGGCCGACCAAGAGACCCAGTACTTC,CAISYSFRTADQETQYF
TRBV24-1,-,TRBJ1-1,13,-,TGTGCCACCAGTGAAGGGTCGAACACTGAAGCTTTCTTT,CATSEGSNTEAFF
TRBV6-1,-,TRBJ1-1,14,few,TGTGCCAGCAGTCCGGGGGGAGGCTACGGCGAAGCTTTCTTT,CASSPGGGYGEAFF
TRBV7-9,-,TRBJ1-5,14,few,TGTGCCAGCAGCTTATCTGGGGGGCGGGGGCCCCAGCATTTT,CASSLSGGRGPQHF
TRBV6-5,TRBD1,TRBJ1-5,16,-,TGTGCCAGCAGTCAACTCGGGACAGGGTCTAATCAGCCCCAGCATTTT,CASSQLGTGSNQPQHF
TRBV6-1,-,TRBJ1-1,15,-,TGTGCCCTCTCAGATTCGACAGTTTGGAACACTGAAGCTTTCTTT,CALSDSTVWNTEAFF
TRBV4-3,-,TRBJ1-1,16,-,TGCGCCAGCAGCCAACGGACAGAAGCTTGGAACACTGAAGCTTTCTTT,CASSQRTEAWNTEAFF
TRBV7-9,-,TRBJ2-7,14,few,TGTGCCAGCAGCTTAGAAATTGTATCTTACGAGCAGTACTTC,CASSLEIVSYEQYF
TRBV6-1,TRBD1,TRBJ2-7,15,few,TGTGCCAGCAGTGACCTAGGGACAGGGGTCTACGAGCAGTACTTC,CASSDLGTGVYEQYF
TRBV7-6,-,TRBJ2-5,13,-,TGTGCCAGCAGCTTATATGAAGGGAAGACCCAGTACTTC,CASSLYEGKTQYF
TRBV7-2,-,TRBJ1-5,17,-,TGTGCCAGCAGCTCAAATAGGGGCGACAGAAGCAATCAGCCCCAGCATTTT,CASSSNRGDRSNQPQHF
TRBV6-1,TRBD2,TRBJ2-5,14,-,TGTGCCAGCAGAAGCGGACTAGCTGGTCGGACCCAGTACTTC,CASRSGLAGRTQYF
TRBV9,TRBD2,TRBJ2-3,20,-,TGTGCCAGCAGTTCGCCCCTTGGAGCGGGGGGTCACCCTAGCACAGATACGCAGTATTTT,CASSSPLGAGGHPSTDTQYF
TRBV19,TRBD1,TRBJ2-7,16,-,TGTGCCAGTAGTGCGATCGGGACAGGGTCCTCCTACGAGCAGTACTTC,CASSAIGTGSSYEQYF
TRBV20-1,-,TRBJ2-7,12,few,TGCAGTGCTAGTCTTCAAGGAGGGGAGCAGTACTTC,CSASLQGGEQYF
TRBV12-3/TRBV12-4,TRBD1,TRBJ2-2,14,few,TGTGCCAGCAGTTGGGACAGATACACCGGGGAGCTGTTTTTT,CASSWDRYTGELFF
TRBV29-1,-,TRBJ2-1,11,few,TGCAGCGGCAATTTCCTGGGTGAGCAGTTCTTC,CSGNFLGEQFF
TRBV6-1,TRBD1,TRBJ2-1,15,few,TGTGCCAGCAGCACATCCGGGACAGGGGGCTATGAGCAGTTCTTC,CASSTSGTGGYEQFF
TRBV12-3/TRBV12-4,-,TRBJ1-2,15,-,TGTGCCAGCGCCAGGCAAGTGGGCAGGAACTATGGCTACACCTTC,CASARQVGRNYGYTF
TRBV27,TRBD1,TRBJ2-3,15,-,TGTGCCAGCAGGGGACAGGGGGCGCGAGGATATACGCAGTATTTT,CASRGQGARGYTQYF
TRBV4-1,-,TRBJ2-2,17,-,TGCGCCAGCAGCCAAGATCGGGGCAGGATTAGGACCGGGGAGCTGTTTTTT,CASSQDRGRIRTGELFF
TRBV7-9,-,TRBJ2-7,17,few,TGTGCCAGCAGCTTACTCCTTCGTGGGGCAGTTATGGGCGAGCAGTACTTC,CASSLLLRGAVMGEQYF
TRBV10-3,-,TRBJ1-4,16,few,TGTGCCATCAGTGCAAGACAAGGGGTAACTAATGAAAAACTGTTTTTT,CAISARQGVTNEKLFF